This TCR beta chain was obtained from a study of T cells in Graves' hyperthyroidism and ophthalmopathy. The CDR3 length is 16 residues. Germline CDR1 reads MNHNS; CDR2 reads SASEGT. The junction had 9 bases not matched to a gene; V was cut back by 6 bases and J by 4 bases. RNA transcripts provided the source from which TCR beta CDR3 regions were amplified. HTBI primers were the set used in a first-round RT-PCR of the TCR CDR3. TCRdb itself ran the multiplex PCR reads through MiXCR, one entry per CDR3 protein. Counted here are a few hundred thousand distinct CDR3 sequences, around 14% occurring once; the ten biggest clones make up around 7.5%.

This sequence joins TRBV6-1 and TRBJ2-2; 9 positions match TRBD1. Sequences were obtained from blood. This sequence originates from a woman aged 30 to 39 with Graves' hyperthyroidism. CDR3 in DNA: TGTGCCAGCAGAGGACAGGGGATGGTTGGCACCGGGGAGCTGTTTTTT. This encodes CASRGQGMVGTGELFF.